The sequence of this TCR beta chain was determined in a study of T cells in Graves' hyperthyroidism and ophthalmopathy. The CDR3 regions of TCR beta were amplified from RNA transcripts. HTBI primers were employed in a first-round RT-PCR of the TCR CDR3. TCRdb recomputed calls from the multiplex PCR reads with MiXCR, one row per CDR3 protein. The sample includes approximately 640,000 distinct CDR3 sequences, around 15% seen only once; the top ten take over 3.5%. V dropped 3 bases and J dropped 5 bases, with 8 bases sitting between them. Germline V gene data show CDR1 as SNHLY and CDR2 as FYNNEI. There are 13 residues in the CDR3. Ten or more counts support this clonotype. Participants, patients aged 18 to 65, had newly diagnosed hyperthyroidism with a duration under 2 months.

The clonotype was recovered from a young woman with Graves' hyperthyroidism. Sample: blood. This sequence joins TRBV2 and TRBJ2-1, with D perhaps matching TRBD2 (6 bases). CDR3 coding DNA: TGTGCCAGCAGTGAGTGGAGGGACAATGAGCAGTTCTTC. Residues: CASSEWRDNEQFF.